Listed here are 23 T cell receptor beta chains from one sample, sequenced in a study of cytomegalovirus exposure and HLA in healthy donors (dated by TCRdb to about 2017). The protocol used for the library was the immunoSEQ multiplex PCR assay. For the multiplex PCR, a mixture combining 60 forward primers for TCR Vbeta segments and 13 reverse primers for TCR Jbeta segments was used. The table was pulled from immuneACCESS by TCRdb, which kept in-frame rearrangements only. Such tables lose some clones; where checked, under half of the loss comes from unresolved V genes, and the rest has no known cause. The sample records tens of thousands of clones, around 82% of which are singletons. Clones ranked in the top ten supply about 6.5% of the sample. Input material: PBMCs. The receptor source for this set is a male donor in good health and CMV-seronegative.

This clone has more than one count but fewer than ten. The rearrangement joins TRBV5-5 to TRBJ2-7, with TRBD1 matching over 8 bases. Germline values: CDR1 SGHKS, CDR2 YYEKEE (reference sequence). The CDR3 has 14 residues. The junction had 7 bases not matched to a gene; V was cut back by 5 bases and J by 3 bases. In DNA, the CDR3 is TGTGCCAGCAGTTACGGACAGGGCGGCTACGAGCAGTACTTC. Translating gives CASSYGQGGYEQYF.

The chain carries TRBV9 and TRBJ1-4; a weak D match, TRBD1 (6 bases). V shed 0 bases and J shed 5 bases, with 11 bases lying between them. The CDR3 is 15 amino acids. The germline V gene has CDR1 SGDLS and CDR2 YYNGEE. The CDR3 spells CASSVGTGWNEKLFF. The CDR3 DNA sequence: TGTGCCAGCAGCGTAGGTACAGGGTGGAATGAAAAACTGTTTTTT.

The rearrangement links TRBV11-1 to TRBJ1-2, with D perhaps matching TRBD1 (6 bases). The CDR3 is made up of 13 amino acids. Germline V CDR1 and CDR2: SGHAT, FQDESV (reference sequence). The V end lost 5 bases, the J end lost 3 bases, and 10 bases lay between the germline ends. CDR3 coding DNA: TGTGCCAGCAGCGAGGGGGGGGACTATGGCTACACCTTC. Amino acid sequence: CASSEGGDYGYTF.

This clone was recorded a few times. The chain couples TRBV20-1 to TRBJ2-7; D unresolved. V lost 8 bases and J lost 3, with 11 bases in between. CDR3 size: 11 residues. In germline, CDR1 is DFQATT, CDR2 SNEGSKA (reference sequence). CDR3 bases: TGCAGTACCCGCGCTGGCTACGAGCAGTACTTC. Residues: CSTRAGYEQYF.

The chain employs TRBV13 and TRBJ1-6, with 9 bases matching TRBD1. Germline V gene lookup returns CDR1 PRHDT and CDR2 FYEKMQ (reference sequence). CDR3 length: 13 amino acids. V was clipped by 6 bases and J by 18 bases; unmatched bases: 12. CDR3 loop: CASSLLRDRDHHF. CDR3 bases: TGTGCCAGCAGTCTCCTCCGGGACAGGGATCACCACTTT.

The chain links TRBV19 to TRBJ2-3; TRBD2 aligns across 13 bases. The V gene's germline CDR1 is LNHDA and CDR2 SQIVND (reference sequence). The V gene end was trimmed by 4 bases and the J gene end by 1 base; junction bases not matched to a gene: 2. The CDR3 consists of 16 residues. The CDR3 region has the DNA TGTGCCAGTAGTACCACTAGCGGGGGGGGCACAGATACGCAGTATTTT. Its protein is CASSTTSGGGTDTQYF.

The V gene is TRBV30, the J gene TRBJ1-4; possibly TRBD1 for D (6 bases). Germline V gene data show CDR1 as GTSNPN and CDR2 as SVGIG (reference sequence). The germline V and J ends were trimmed by 3 bases and 7 bases, with 18 bases remaining between them. The length of the CDR3 is 15 residues. CDR3 DNA: TGTGCCTGGAGCGAGAAACAGGGATTTGGTGAAAAACTGTTTTTT. Amino acids: CAWSEKQGFGEKLFF.

V and J are TRBV19 and TRBJ1-2; D is ambiguous. V lost 8 bases and J lost 3, with 19 bases in between. Germline V gene data show CDR1 as LNHDA and CDR2 as SQIVND (reference sequence). The CDR3 runs 15 residues. The CDR3 DNA is TGTGCCAGTCAATCCATAAATCTGCGTTACTATGGCTACACCTTC. As protein: CASQSINLRYYGYTF.

J is TRBJ2-2 and V is TRBV5-1, with D possibly being TRBD1 (5 bases). The germline V gene has CDR1 SGHRS and CDR2 YFSETQ. Trimming took 0 bases from V and 0 from J, leaving 18 bases between them. There are 19 residues in the CDR3. The CDR3 spells CASSLDSLGQFANTGELFF. The CDR3 DNA sequence: TGCGCCAGCAGCTTGGACAGTTTGGGGCAGTTCGCGAACACCGGGGAGCTGTTTTTT.

The genes are TRBV18 and TRBJ1-1; D is perhaps TRBD1 (6 bases). Trimming cost V 2 bases and J 8 bases, with 15 bases left between them. The CDR3 spans 14 residues. Germline V lookup: CDR1 KGHSH, CDR2 LQKENI. The chain's CDR3 is CASSPGLSGTEAFF. CDR3 in DNA: TGTGCCAGCTCACCAGGCCTCTCCGGGACAGAAGCTTTCTTT.

The chain couples TRBV5-1 to TRBJ2-5; TRBD1 matches at 7 bases. This CDR3 is 14 amino acids long. Germline V gives CDR1 SGHRS, CDR2 YFSETQ. The ends lost 4 bases at V and 2 bases at J; junction bases unmatched: 5. The CDR3 protein is CASSPRTGQETQYF. The CDR3 coding sequence is TGCGCCAGCAGCCCCCGGACAGGTCAAGAGACCCAGTACTTC.

The chain has TRBV9 and TRBJ1-1; D unclear. In germline, CDR1 is SGDLS, CDR2 YYNGEE. CDR3 length: 14 amino acids. V lost 4 bases to trimming and J lost 1 base, with 11 bases between them. Here the CDR3 reads CASSPRFSNTEAFF. DNA of the CDR3: TGTGCCAGCAGCCCACGGTTCTCGAACACTGAAGCTTTCTTT. The full variable domain, completed using reference TRBV9 and TRBJ1-1, is DSGVTQTPKHLITATGQRVTLRCSPRSGDLSVYWYQQSLDQGLQFLIQYYNGEERAKGNILERFSAQQFPDLHSELNLSSLELGDSALYFCASSPRFSNTEAFFGQGTRLTVV.

The chain uses TRBV18 and TRBJ2-5, with 7 positions matching TRBD1. The DNA end is more similar to TRBJ2-7, so the J call may be wrong. The CDR3 loop spans 16 amino acids. Looked up from germline, CDR1 is KGHSH and CDR2 is LQKENI. CDR3 DNA sequence: TGTGCCAGCTCAACGTACACCGGGACAGATGCCTACGAGCAGTACTTC. It is translated as CASSTYTGTDAYEQYF.

The chain is built from TRBV5-8 and TRBJ2-5; 7 bases are shared with TRBD1. Per germline, CDR1 SGHTS and CDR2 YDEGEE. The length of the CDR3 is 13 residues. V lost 4 bases to trimming and J lost 5 bases; unmatched junction nucleotides: 5. The chain's CDR3 is CASSPDREETQYF. CDR3 in DNA: TGTGCCAGCAGCCCTGACAGGGAGGAGACCCAGTACTTC. Combining the CDR3 with reference TRBV5-8 and TRBJ2-5 gives the whole variable domain EAGVTQSPTHLIKTRGQQATLRCSPISGHTSVYWYQQALGLGLQFLLWYDEGEERNRGNFPPRFSGRQFPNYSSELNVNALELEDSALYLCASSPDREETQYFGPGTRLLVL.

J is TRBJ1-1 and V is TRBV7-3; D is undetermined. Germline assignment: CDR1 SGHTA and CDR2 FQGTGA. V was trimmed by 3 bases and J by 7 bases, leaving 12 bases between them. There are 13 residues in the CDR3. The CDR3 loop reads CASSLGAAGEAFF. The CDR3 DNA is TGTGCCAGCAGCTTGGGCGCGGCGGGTGAAGCTTTCTTT.

The table lists this clone with a few counts. The CDR3 region has the DNA TGTGCCAGCAGCCAAGACCTAAGGGCTAGCGGGGGGCAAAGTGAGCAGTTCTTC. Its translation: CASSQDLRASGGQSEQFF. The chain couples TRBV4-2 to TRBJ2-1, with 11 positions matching TRBD2. Trimming took 0 bases from V and 9 from J; bases not matched to a gene: 13. CDR3 length: 18 amino acids. Germline lookup yields CDR1 LGHNA and CDR2 YNFKEQ.

This clone has just a few counts. The chain recombines TRBV6-6 with TRBJ1-1; 7 nucleotides line up with TRBD1. The CDR3 contains 15 residues. Germline V gene sequence: CDR1 MNHNY, CDR2 SVGAGI (reference sequence). With 6 bases clipped from V and 4 bases from J, the junction kept 11 bases outside the gene matches. The CDR3, as DNA: TGTGCCAGCAGACTACAGGGGTGGCGTGGCACTGAAGCTTTCTTT. Amino acids: CASRLQGWRGTEAFF.

The count of this clone is one. This sequence joins TRBV6-1 and TRBJ2-7; tentative D call: TRBD1 (6 bases). V lost 2 bases to trimming and J lost 3 bases, with 11 bases between them. Looked up from germline, CDR1 is MNHNS and CDR2 is SASEGT. There are 14 residues in the CDR3. CDR3 in DNA: TGTGCCAGCAGTGAAAACAGGGCAATCTACGAGCAGTACTTC. It encodes CASSENRAIYEQYF.

The rearrangement uses TRBV10-3 and TRBJ2-5; 12 bases agree with TRBD1. Germline V lookup: CDR1 ENHRY, CDR2 SYGVKD. The CDR3 is 15 amino acids. Trimming removed 5 bases from V and 5 bases from J; junction bases left unmatched: 6. CDR3 sequence reads: CAISPGQGASETQYF. Here the CDR3 DNA reads TGTGCCATCAGTCCGGGACAGGGGGCAAGTGAGACCCAGTACTTC.

The rearrangement uses TRBV18 and TRBJ1-2; perhaps TRBD1 as D (5 bases). The V and J ends lost 1 base and 6 bases respectively, with 9 bases between them. The CDR3 is 13 residues long. Per germline, CDR1 KGHSH and CDR2 LQKENI. CDR3 nucleotides: TGTGCCAGCTCACCACGGGACTGGGATGGCTACACCTTC. Translation: CASSPRDWDGYTF.

The chain combines TRBV9 with TRBJ2-5, with D perhaps matching TRBD2 (5 bases). Germline V gene sequence: CDR1 SGDLS, CDR2 YYNGEE. The V gene lost 2 bases and the J gene lost 2 bases, with 10 bases spanning the gap. The CDR3 is 14 amino acids. The CDR3 sequence is CASSVAGGQETQYF. The CDR3 region has the DNA TGTGCCAGCAGCGTCGCGGGCGGGCAAGAGACCCAGTACTTC.

This clone has just one count. The V call is TRBV7-9, the J call TRBJ1-2, with 8 bases lining up with TRBD1. The CDR3 contains 15 residues. Looked up from germline, CDR1 is SEHNR and CDR2 is FQNEAQ (reference sequence). V dropped 3 bases and J dropped 8; count of bases not matched to a gene: 11. The CDR3 DNA is TGTGCCAGCAGCTTTACGGACAGGGCCAAGTGGGGCTACACCTTC. This codes for CASSFTDRAKWGYTF.

The rearrangement links TRBV11-2 to TRBJ1-1; D gene ambiguous. The CDR3 runs 15 residues. The V end was cut by 0 bases, the J end by 0 bases, with 8 bases between. Germline lookup yields CDR1 SGHAT and CDR2 FQNNGV. CDR3 region: CASSLEITVNTEAFF. The CDR3, as DNA: TGTGCCAGCAGCTTAGAAATAACGGTGAACACTGAAGCTTTCTTT.